The 2 T cell receptor beta chains in this list originate from one sample, sequenced in a study of T-cell memory formation after mild COVID-19. TCRdb recomputed calls from the 5' RACE reads with MiXCR, one row per CDR3 protein. The sample holds about 170,000 distinct CDR3 sequences, approximately 12% seen once. Sample: PBMCs or a T cell subset sorted from them (not recorded which). The receptors here all came from a man between 18 and 35 years old who had mild COVID-19 (a few samples of this study predate the infection). Cell type and time point are not known.

The sample holds a few counts of this clonotype. The chain carries TRBV7-2 and TRBJ1-1, with D possibly matching TRBD1 (5 bases). The germline V gene encodes CDR1 SGHTA and CDR2 FQGNSA. This CDR3 is built from 13 residues. V lost 5 bases and J lost 6, with 13 bases in between. The CDR3 bases are TGTGCCAGCAGCAAGTGGGGAGGGGCTGAAGCTTTCTTT. Its protein is CASSKWGGAEAFF.

The chain joins TRBV20-1 to TRBJ2-7, with 10 nucleotides matching TRBD1. The V gene's germline CDR1 is DFQATT and CDR2 SNEGSKA (reference sequence). The V gene end was trimmed by 6 bases and the J gene end by 3 bases; junction bases not matched to a gene: 5. This CDR3 contains 13 residues. CDR3 protein: CSAAGQGGYEQYV. The CDR3 DNA sequence: TGCAGTGCCGCCGGACAGGGGGGCTACGAGCAGTACGTC.